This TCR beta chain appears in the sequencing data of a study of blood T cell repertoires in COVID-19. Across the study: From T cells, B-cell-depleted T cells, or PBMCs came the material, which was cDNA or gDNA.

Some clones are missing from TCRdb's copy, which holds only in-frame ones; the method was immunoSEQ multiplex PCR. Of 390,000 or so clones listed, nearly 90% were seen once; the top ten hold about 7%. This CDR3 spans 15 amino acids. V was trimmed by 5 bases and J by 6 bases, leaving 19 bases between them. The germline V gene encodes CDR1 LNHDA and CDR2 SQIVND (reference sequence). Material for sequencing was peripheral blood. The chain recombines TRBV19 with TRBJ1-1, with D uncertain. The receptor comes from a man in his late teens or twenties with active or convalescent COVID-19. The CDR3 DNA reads TGTGCCAGTAGTGATCATTCCGGGAGCCTTTCTGAAGCTTTCTTT. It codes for CASSDHSGSLSEAFF.